This T cell receptor beta chain was captured by sequencing in a study of blood T cell repertoires in COVID-19. Study in general: Samples came from the United States, Italy and Spain, spanning acute and convalescent COVID-19. The cDNA or gDNA used as material had been derived from T cells, B-cell-depleted T cells, or PBMCs.

Donors in Cohort 3 who had recovered were those with two negative PCRs, healthcare professional clearance, or resolution of their symptoms. V lost 5 bases and J lost 4, with 15 bases in between. Germline V gene sequence: CDR1 MDHEN, CDR2 SYDVKM. CDR3 length: 15 residues. Assay: immunoSEQ multiplex PCR; the TCRdb copy retains only in-frame clones and omits some. Of 350,000 to 550,000 clones listed, 75% to 90% are singletons. V and J are TRBV28 and TRBJ2-1; tentative D call: TRBD2 (5 bases). This clonotype originated in a man aged 25-45 years who had recovered from COVID-19. Material for sequencing was PBMCs or T cells enriched from blood (not recorded which). The CDR3 is CASSPIRESYNEQFF. The CDR3 DNA reads TGTGCCAGCAGTCCCATTAGGGAGAGTTACAATGAGCAGTTCTTC.